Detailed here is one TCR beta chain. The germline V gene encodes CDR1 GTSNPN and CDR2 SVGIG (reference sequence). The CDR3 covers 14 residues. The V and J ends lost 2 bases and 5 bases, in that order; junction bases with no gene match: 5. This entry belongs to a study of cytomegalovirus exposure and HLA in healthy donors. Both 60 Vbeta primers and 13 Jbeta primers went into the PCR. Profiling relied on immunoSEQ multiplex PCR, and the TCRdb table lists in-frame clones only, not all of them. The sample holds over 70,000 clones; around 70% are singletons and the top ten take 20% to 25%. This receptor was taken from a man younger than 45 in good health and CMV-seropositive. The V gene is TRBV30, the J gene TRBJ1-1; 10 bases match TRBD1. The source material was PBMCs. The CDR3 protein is CAWSRGQGRTEAFF. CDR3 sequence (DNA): TGTGCCTGGAGTAGGGGACAGGGGAGGACTGAAGCTTTCTTT.